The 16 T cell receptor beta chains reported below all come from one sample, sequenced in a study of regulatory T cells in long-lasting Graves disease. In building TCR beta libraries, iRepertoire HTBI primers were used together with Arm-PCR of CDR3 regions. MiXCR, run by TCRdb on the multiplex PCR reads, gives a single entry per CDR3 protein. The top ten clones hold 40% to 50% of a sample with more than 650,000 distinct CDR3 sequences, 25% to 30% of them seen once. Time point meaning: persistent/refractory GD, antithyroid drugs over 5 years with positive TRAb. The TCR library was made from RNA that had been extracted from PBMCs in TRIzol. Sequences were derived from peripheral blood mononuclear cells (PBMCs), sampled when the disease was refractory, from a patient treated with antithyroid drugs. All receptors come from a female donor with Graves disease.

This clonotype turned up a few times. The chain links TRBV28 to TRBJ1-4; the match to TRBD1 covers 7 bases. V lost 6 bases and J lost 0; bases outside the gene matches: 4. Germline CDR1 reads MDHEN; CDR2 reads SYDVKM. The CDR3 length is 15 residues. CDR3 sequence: CASRNQGATNEKLFF. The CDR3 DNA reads TGTGCCAGCAGGAACCAGGGGGCAACTAATGAAAAACTGTTTTTT.

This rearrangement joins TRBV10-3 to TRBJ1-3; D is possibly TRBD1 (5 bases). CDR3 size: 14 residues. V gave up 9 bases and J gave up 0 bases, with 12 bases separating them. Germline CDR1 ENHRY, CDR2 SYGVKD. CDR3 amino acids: CAIAQVSSGNTIYF. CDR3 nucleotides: TGTGCCATAGCACAGGTGAGCTCTGGAAACACCATATATTTT.

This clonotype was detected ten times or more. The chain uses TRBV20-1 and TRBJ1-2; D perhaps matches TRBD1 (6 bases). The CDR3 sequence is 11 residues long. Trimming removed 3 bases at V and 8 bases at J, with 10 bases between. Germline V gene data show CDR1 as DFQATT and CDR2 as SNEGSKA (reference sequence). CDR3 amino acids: CSASEGGGYTF. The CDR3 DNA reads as TGCAGTGCTAGTGAGGGGGGAGGCTACACCTTC.

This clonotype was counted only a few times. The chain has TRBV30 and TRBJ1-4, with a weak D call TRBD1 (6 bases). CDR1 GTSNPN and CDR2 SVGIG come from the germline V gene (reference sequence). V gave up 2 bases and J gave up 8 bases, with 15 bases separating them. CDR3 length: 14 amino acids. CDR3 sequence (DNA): TGTGCCTGGAGTTCGGGGGCGGTGGGCGAAAAACTGTTTTTT. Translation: CAWSSGAVGEKLFF. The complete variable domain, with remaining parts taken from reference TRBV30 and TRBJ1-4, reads SQTIHQWPATLVQPVGSPLSLECTVEGTSNPNLYWYRQAAGRGLQLLFYSVGIGQISSEVPQNLSASRPQDRQFILSSKKLLLSDSGFYLCAWSSGAVGEKLFFGSGTQLSVL.

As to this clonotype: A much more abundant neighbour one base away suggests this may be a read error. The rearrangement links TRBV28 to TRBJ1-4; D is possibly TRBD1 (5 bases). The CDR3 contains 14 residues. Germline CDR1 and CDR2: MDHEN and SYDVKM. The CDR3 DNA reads TGTGCCAGCAGCCGACCCCGGCAGGGAGGAAAACTGTCTTTT. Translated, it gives CASSRPRQGGKLSF.

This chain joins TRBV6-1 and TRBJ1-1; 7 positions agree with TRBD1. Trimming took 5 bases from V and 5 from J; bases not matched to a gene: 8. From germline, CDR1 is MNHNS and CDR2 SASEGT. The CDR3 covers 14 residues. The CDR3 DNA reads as TGTGCCAGCAGTCCGGACAGGCAGGGGACTGAAGCTTTCTTT. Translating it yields CASSPDRQGTEAFF.

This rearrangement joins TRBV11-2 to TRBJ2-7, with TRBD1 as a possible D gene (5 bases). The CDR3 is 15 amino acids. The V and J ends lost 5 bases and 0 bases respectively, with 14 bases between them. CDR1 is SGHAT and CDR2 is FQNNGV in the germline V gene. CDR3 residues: CASSPWGINSYEQYF. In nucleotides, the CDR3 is TGTGCCAGCAGCCCCTGGGGCATAAACTCCTACGAGCAGTACTTC.

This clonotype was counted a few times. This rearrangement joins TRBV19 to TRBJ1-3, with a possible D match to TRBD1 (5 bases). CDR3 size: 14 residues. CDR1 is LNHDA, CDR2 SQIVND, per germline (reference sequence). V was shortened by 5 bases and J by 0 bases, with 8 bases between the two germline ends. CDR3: CASSAGSSGNTIYF. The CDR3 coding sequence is TGTGCCAGTAGTGCAGGGAGCTCTGGAAACACCATATATTTT.

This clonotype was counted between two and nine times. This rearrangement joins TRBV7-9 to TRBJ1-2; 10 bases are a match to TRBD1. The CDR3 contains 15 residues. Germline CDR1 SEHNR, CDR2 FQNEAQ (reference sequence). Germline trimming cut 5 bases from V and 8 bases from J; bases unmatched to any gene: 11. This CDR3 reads CASSQGQGVTGGYTF. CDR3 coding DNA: TGTGCCAGCAGCCAAGGACAGGGGGTAACGGGCGGCTACACCTTC.

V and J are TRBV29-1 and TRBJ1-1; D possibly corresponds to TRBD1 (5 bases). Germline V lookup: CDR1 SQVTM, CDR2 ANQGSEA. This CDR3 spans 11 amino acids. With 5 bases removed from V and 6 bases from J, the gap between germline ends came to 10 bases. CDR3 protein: CSVQIRAEAFF. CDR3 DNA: TGCAGCGTTCAAATCAGGGCTGAAGCTTTCTTT. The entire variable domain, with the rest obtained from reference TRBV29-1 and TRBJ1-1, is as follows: SAVISQKPSRDICQRGTSLTIQCQVDSQVTMMFWYRQQPGQSLTLIATANQGSEATYESGFVIDKFPISRPNLTFSTLTVSNMSPEDSSIYLCSVQIRAEAFFGQGTRLTVV.

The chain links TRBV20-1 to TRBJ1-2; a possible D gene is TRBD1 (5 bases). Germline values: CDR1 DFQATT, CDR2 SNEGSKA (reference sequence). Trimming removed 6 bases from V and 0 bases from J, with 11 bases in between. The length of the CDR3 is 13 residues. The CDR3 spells CSAGTAANYGYTF. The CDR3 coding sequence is TGCAGTGCAGGGACCGCTGCTAACTATGGCTACACCTTC.

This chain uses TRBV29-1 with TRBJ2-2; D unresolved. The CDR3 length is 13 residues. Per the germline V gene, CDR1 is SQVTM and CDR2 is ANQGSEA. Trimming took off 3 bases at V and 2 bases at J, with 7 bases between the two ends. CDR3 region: CSVDPSNTGELFF. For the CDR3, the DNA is TGCAGCGTTGATCCCAGTAACACCGGGGAGCTGTTTTTT.

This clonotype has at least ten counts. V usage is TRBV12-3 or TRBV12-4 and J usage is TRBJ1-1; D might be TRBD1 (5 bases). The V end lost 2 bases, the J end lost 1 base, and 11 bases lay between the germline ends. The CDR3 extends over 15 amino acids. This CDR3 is CASSLSSTGNTEAFF. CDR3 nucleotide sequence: TGTGCCAGCAGTTTATCGTCCACAGGGAACACTGAAGCTTTCTTT.

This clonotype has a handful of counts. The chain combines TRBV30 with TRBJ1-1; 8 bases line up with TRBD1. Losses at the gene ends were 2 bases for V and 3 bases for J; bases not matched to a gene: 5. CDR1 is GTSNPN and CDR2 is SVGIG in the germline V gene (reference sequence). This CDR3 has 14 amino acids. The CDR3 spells CAWSPRGLHTEAFF. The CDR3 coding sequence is TGTGCCTGGAGTCCCAGGGGGCTTCACACTGAAGCTTTCTTT.

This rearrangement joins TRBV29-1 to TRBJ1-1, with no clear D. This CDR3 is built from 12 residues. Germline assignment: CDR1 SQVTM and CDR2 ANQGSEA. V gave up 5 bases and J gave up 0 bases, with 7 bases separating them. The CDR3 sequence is CSVFRVNTEAFF. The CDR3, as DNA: TGCAGCGTTTTTAGGGTGAACACTGAAGCTTTCTTT. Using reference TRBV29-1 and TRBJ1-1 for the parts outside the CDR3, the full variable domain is SAVISQKPSRDICQRGTSLTIQCQVDSQVTMMFWYRQQPGQSLTLIATANQGSEATYESGFVIDKFPISRPNLTFSTLTVSNMSPEDSSIYLCSVFRVNTEAFFGQGTRLTVV.

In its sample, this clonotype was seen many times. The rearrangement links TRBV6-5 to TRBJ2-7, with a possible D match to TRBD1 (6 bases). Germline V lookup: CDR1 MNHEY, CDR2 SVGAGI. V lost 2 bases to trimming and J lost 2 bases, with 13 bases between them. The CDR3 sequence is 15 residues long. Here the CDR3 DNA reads TGTGCCAGCAGTTACGGCGGCCAGGGGACCTACGAGCAGTACTTC. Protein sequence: CASSYGGQGTYEQYF.